These 27 T cell receptor beta chains were all obtained from the same sample, sequenced in a study of response to subunit inactivated influenza vaccine. TCRdb re-analysed the RT-PCR reads in MiXCR, keeping a single row per CDR3 protein. The data show hundreds of thousands of distinct CDR3 sequences, roughly 22% seen once. The specimen was PBMCs from blood, collected about 20 months after vaccination. Receptors originate from a man aged 50-75 years who received an inactivated influenza vaccine.

The chain carries TRBV20-1 and TRBJ1-5; D may be TRBD1 (5 bases). Germline CDR1 reads DFQATT; CDR2 reads SNEGSKA (reference sequence). This CDR3 is built from 13 residues. With 3 bases removed from V and 11 bases from J, the gap between germline ends came to 17 bases. The CDR3 here is CSARGTGERTQHF. The DNA for the CDR3 is TGCAGTGCTAGGGGGACTGGGGAAAGAACCCAGCATTTT.

This clonotype was seen more than once but under ten times. The rearrangement joins TRBV28 to TRBJ1-5; 7 nucleotides align to TRBD1. The CDR3 sequence is 14 residues long. The V and J ends lost 10 bases and 0 bases, in that order; junction bases with no gene match: 6. Germline V gene lookup returns CDR1 MDHEN and CDR2 SYDVKM. The CDR3 nucleotides read TGTGCCACAGGGGACAGCAATAGCAATCAGCCCCAGCATTTT. It specifies CATGDSNSNQPQHF.

A few counts support this clonotype. V gene TRBV2 combines with J gene TRBJ2-1; TRBD2 matches 14 bases. The V gene's germline CDR1 is SNHLY and CDR2 FYNNEI. With 5 bases clipped from V and 9 bases from J, the junction kept 6 bases outside the gene matches. The CDR3 has 15 residues. The CDR3 protein is CASSRLAGGLGEQFF. CDR3 sequence (DNA): TGTGCCAGCAGTCGACTAGCGGGAGGGCTGGGTGAGCAGTTCTTC.

Only one count was recorded for this clonotype. CDR3 sequence reads: CASSTSGSTGELFF. CDR3 in DNA: TGTGCCAGCAGTACTAGCGGGAGCACCGGGGAGCTGTTTTTT. This rearrangement joins TRBV14 to TRBJ2-2; 11 bases match TRBD2. The ends lost 6 bases at V and 4 bases at J; junction bases unmatched: 1. Per germline, CDR1 SGHDN and CDR2 FVKESK. This CDR3 has 14 residues. The full variable domain, rest sourced from reference TRBV14 and TRBJ2-2, is EAGVTQFPSHSVIEKGQTVTLRCDPISGHDNLYWYRRVMGKEIKFLLHFVKESKQDESGMPNNRFLAERTGGTYSTLKVQPAELEDSGVYFCASSTSGSTGELFFGEGSRLTVL.

V gene TRBV20-1 combines with J gene TRBJ2-7, with 7 bases fitting TRBD1. Trimming cost V 6 bases and J 2 bases; bases outside gene matches: 4. The CDR3 totals 12 residues. The germline CDR1 and CDR2 sequences are DFQATT and SNEGSKA (reference sequence). DNA of the CDR3: TGCAGTGCCAGGACAGGACCCTACGAGCAGTACTTC. Protein product: CSARTGPYEQYF.

This clonotype came up a few times. The chain employs TRBV20-1 and TRBJ2-2; TRBD1 matches at 10 bases. From germline, CDR1 is DFQATT and CDR2 SNEGSKA (reference sequence). CDR3 length equals 16 residues. V lost 3 bases, J lost 4 bases, and 8 bases stayed unmatched. CDR3: CSARVPGQGITGELFF. In nucleotides, the CDR3 is TGCAGTGCTAGGGTCCCGGGACAGGGGATCACCGGGGAGCTGTTTTTT.

This clonotype came up a few times. J is TRBJ2-5 and V is TRBV29-1; D might be TRBD1 (6 bases). V was clipped by 6 bases and J by 0 bases, with 11 bases between them. CDR3 length: 13 amino acids. CDR1 is SQVTM, CDR2 ANQGSEA, per germline. CDR3 in DNA: TGCAGCGTCTCTTGGGGGCACCAAGAGACCCAGTACTTC. It translates to CSVSWGHQETQYF.

V gene TRBV6-5 combines with J gene TRBJ2-2; the D is unclear. Germline CDR1 reads MNHEY; CDR2 reads SVGAGI. There are 13 residues in the CDR3. Trimming pared 2 bases from V and 6 bases from J, leaving 7 bases between. The CDR3 reads CASSYRIAGELFF. CDR3 DNA: TGTGCCAGCAGTTACCGGATCGCCGGGGAGCTGTTTTTT.

This clonotype was detected ten times or more. Germline is not matched at one junction end, which may reflect a read error. The chain recombines TRBV6-2 or TRBV6-3 with TRBJ1-5, with D perhaps matching TRBD1 (6 bases). This CDR3 region has 14 residues. The germline gives CDR1 MNHEY, CDR2 SVGEGT. The CDR3 nucleotides read TGTGCCAGCAGTCAGTCGGGGGGCAACCAGCCCCAGCATTTT. It encodes CASSQSGGNQPQHF.

This clonotype was seen a handful of times. The rearrangement joins TRBV20-1 to TRBJ2-3; no clear D. Germline CDR1 and CDR2: DFQATT and SNEGSKA (reference sequence). This CDR3 is 14 amino acids long. Trimming left V 3 bases short and J 2 bases short, with 12 bases between. The CDR3 sequence is CSARSPKTTDTQYF. DNA of the CDR3: TGCAGTGCTAGGTCCCCGAAAACCACAGATACGCAGTATTTT.

The chain has TRBV2 and TRBJ1-2; 7 bases are shared with TRBD1. The CDR3 has 11 residues. Germline V gives CDR1 SNHLY, CDR2 FYNNEI. After removal of 7 bases from V and 8 bases from J, the junction contained 4 bases not matched to a gene. The CDR3 loop is CASNRGDGYTF. CDR3 bases: TGTGCCAGCAACAGGGGAGACGGCTACACCTTC.

This clonotype was seen more than once but under ten times. The gene calls are TRBV6-1 and TRBJ1-1, with D maybe TRBD1 (6 bases). The CDR3 runs to 12 residues. Germline CDR1 reads MNHNS; CDR2 reads SASEGT. The germline V and J ends were trimmed by 8 bases and 10 bases, with 17 bases remaining between them. The CDR3 sequence is CASGKNRVGAFF. The DNA of the CDR3 is TGTGCCAGCGGCAAAAACAGGGTCGGAGCTTTCTTT.

The chain couples TRBV4-3 to TRBJ2-2, with D perhaps matching TRBD1 or TRBD2 (5 bases each). The CDR3 extends over 16 amino acids. V was trimmed by 1 base and J by 3 bases, leaving 12 bases between them. The germline CDR1 and CDR2 sequences are LGHNA and YSLEER. Written as DNA, the CDR3 is TGCGCCAGCAGCCAAGCGACAGAGGGTGACACCGGGGAGCTGTTTTTT. Protein product: CASSQATEGDTGELFF.

In its sample, this clonotype was seen a few times. The DNA of the CDR3 is TGCAGCGATACGACAGGCACAGATACGCAGTATTTT. Protein sequence: CSDTTGTDTQYF. The V and J genes are TRBV29-1 and TRBJ2-3; tentative D call: TRBD1 (5 bases). V dropped 7 bases and J dropped 1 base, with 9 bases sitting between them. The CDR3 covers 12 residues. Per the germline V gene, CDR1 is SQVTM and CDR2 is ANQGSEA.

This clonotype appeared many times. The chain carries TRBV5-6 and TRBJ2-4, with 8 positions matching TRBD1. Losses at the gene ends were 4 bases for V and 1 base for J; bases not matched to a gene: 10. The CDR3 is made up of 17 amino acids. The V gene's germline CDR1 is SGHDT and CDR2 YYEEEE. The CDR3 sequence: CASSLQGGRGAKNIQYF. The CDR3 coding sequence is TGTGCCAGCAGCCTACAGGGGGGCCGGGGGGCCAAAAACATTCAGTACTTC.

This clonotype appeared a few times. The V call is TRBV11-2, the J call TRBJ2-1; D is perhaps TRBD2 (7 bases). Germline-derived CDR1 and CDR2 are SGHAT and FQNNGV. This CDR3 region has 17 residues. Trimming left V 3 bases short and J 5 bases short, with 20 bases between. CDR3 region: CASSFGGRGTVDNEQFF. CDR3 nucleotide sequence: TGTGCCAGCAGCTTTGGAGGGAGGGGGACGGTAGACAATGAGCAGTTCTTC.

This clonotype was observed a handful of times. The V and J genes are TRBV9 and TRBJ2-1; 11 bases align to TRBD2. CDR1 and CDR2 (germline): SGDLS, YYNGEE. V dropped 5 bases and J dropped 8; count of bases not matched to a gene: 12. CDR3 size: 16 residues. The CDR3 region is CASSETSGKTFDEQFF. CDR3 DNA sequence: TGTGCCAGCAGTGAGACTAGCGGGAAAACCTTCGATGAGCAGTTCTTC.

The V call is TRBV6-2 or TRBV6-3, the J call TRBJ2-1; tentative D call: TRBD1 (5 bases). Germline CDR1 and CDR2: MNHEY and SVGEGT. With 6 bases removed from V and 10 bases from J, the gap between germline ends came to 10 bases. The CDR3 extends over 11 amino acids. The DNA for the CDR3 is TGTGCCAGCAGAACTTGGGGCGAGCAGTTCTTC. It is translated as CASRTWGEQFF.

At least ten counts were recorded for this clonotype. The chain employs TRBV20-1 and TRBJ1-2, with D uncertain. The germline CDR1 and CDR2 sequences are DFQATT and SNEGSKA (reference sequence). The CDR3 sequence is 16 residues long. Trimming pared 0 bases from V and 1 base from J, leaving 15 bases between. This CDR3 is CSARDLLGQINYGYTF. CDR3 in DNA: TGCAGTGCTAGAGATCTCTTGGGCCAGATTAACTATGGCTACACCTTC.

This chain links TRBV6-5 with TRBJ1-4; 7 bases align to TRBD1. The V segment lost 2 bases and the J segment 3 bases; nucleotides outside the gene matches: 3. Germline V gene sequence: CDR1 MNHEY, CDR2 SVGAGI. The CDR3 runs 15 residues. The CDR3 coding sequence is TGTGCCAGCAGTTACACGGGACAGCCTAATGAAAAACTGTTTTTT. As protein: CASSYTGQPNEKLFF.

This clonotype was seen once. V gene TRBV7-8 combines with J gene TRBJ2-7; D not certain. Germline lookup yields CDR1 SGHVS and CDR2 FQNEAQ. The CDR3 covers 15 residues. Trimming stripped 1 base from V and 0 bases from J, with 10 bases between. CDR3 sequence: CASSLDPAGSYEQYF. The CDR3 DNA follows: TGTGCCAGCAGCTTAGACCCGGCCGGCTCCTACGAGCAGTACTTC.

This chain joins TRBV6-1 and TRBJ2-7, with D perhaps matching TRBD1 (5 bases). The V gene's germline CDR1 is MNHNS and CDR2 SASEGT. This CDR3 is 12 amino acids long. The V end was cut by 7 bases, the J end by 4 bases, with 11 bases between. DNA of the CDR3: TGTGCCAGCAAGACAGCCCAATACGAGCAGTACTTC. It is translated as CASKTAQYEQYF.

V usage is TRBV20-1 and J usage is TRBJ2-3; D is uncertain. The CDR3 loop spans 14 amino acids. CDR1 is DFQATT and CDR2 is SNEGSKA in the germline V gene (reference sequence). V was shortened by 5 bases and J by 4 bases, with 16 bases between the two germline ends. The CDR3 nucleotides are TGCAGTGCTGAGACAATCCTCTTGGCAGATACGCAGTATTTT. Its translation is CSAETILLADTQYF.

This chain joins TRBV25-1 and TRBJ2-1; 9 bases fit TRBD2. The junction had 16 bases not matched to a gene; V was cut back by 6 bases and J by 13 bases. Germline-derived CDR1 and CDR2 are MGHDK and SYGVNS. The CDR3 is made up of 15 amino acids. The CDR3 is CASRPTGGGRALQFF. The DNA for the CDR3 is TGTGCCAGCAGGCCAACGGGGGGCGGGAGGGCCCTCCAGTTCTTC.

This chain links TRBV7-9 with TRBJ1-1; D gene ambiguous. Deletions cut 1 base from V and 6 bases from J, with 3 bases between. The CDR3 consists of 11 residues. Germline V CDR1 and CDR2: SEHNR, FQNEAQ (reference sequence). CDR3 DNA: TGTGCCAGCAGCTTAGTCCCTGAAGCTTTCTTT. This codes for CASSLVPEAFF.

This clonotype was observed a few times. V usage is TRBV5-4 and J usage is TRBJ2-6, with 9 bases lining up with TRBD1. The CDR3 loop spans 17 amino acids. Germline values: CDR1 SGHNT, CDR2 YYREEE (reference sequence). V trimming: 5 bases; J trimming: 2 bases; junction bases outside the gene matches: 8. CDR3 loop: CASRRDRDVTGANVLTF. CDR3 coding DNA: TGTGCCAGCAGAAGGGACAGGGATGTGACTGGGGCCAACGTCCTGACTTTC.

The chain joins TRBV30 to TRBJ2-1; D is ambiguous. The CDR3 contains 13 residues. The ends were cut back, 0 bases at V and 7 bases at J, with 10 bases in the middle. CDR1 is GTSNPN, CDR2 SVGIG, per germline (reference sequence). CDR3 protein: CAWSVVDLNEQFF. CDR3 DNA sequence: TGTGCCTGGAGTGTAGTCGATCTAAATGAGCAGTTCTTC.